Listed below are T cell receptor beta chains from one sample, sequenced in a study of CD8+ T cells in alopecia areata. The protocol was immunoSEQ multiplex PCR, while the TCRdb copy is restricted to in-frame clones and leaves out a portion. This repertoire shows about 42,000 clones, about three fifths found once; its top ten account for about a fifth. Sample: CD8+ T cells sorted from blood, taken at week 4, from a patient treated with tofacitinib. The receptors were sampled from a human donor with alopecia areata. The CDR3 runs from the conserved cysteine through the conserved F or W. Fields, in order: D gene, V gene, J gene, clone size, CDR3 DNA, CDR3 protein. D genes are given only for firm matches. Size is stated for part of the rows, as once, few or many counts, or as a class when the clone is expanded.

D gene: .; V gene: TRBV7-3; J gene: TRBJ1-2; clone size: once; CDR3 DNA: TGTGCCAGCAGCTTAACAGTCGACGGCTACACCTTC; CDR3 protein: CASSLTVDGYTF
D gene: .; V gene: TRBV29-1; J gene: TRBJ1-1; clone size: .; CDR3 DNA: TGCAGCGTTGATGGTCTAACTGAAGCTTTCTTT; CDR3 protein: CSVDGLTEAFF
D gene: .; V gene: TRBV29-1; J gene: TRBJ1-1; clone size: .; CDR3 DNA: TGCAGCGTTGTGTTCCAGAACACTGAAGCTTTCTTT; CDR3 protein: CSVVFQNTEAFF
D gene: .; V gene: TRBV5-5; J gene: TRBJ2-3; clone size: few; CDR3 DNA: TGTGCCAGCAGCCCCCCCGACAGGCTGAGCACAGATACGCAGTATTTT; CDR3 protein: CASSPPDRLSTDTQYF
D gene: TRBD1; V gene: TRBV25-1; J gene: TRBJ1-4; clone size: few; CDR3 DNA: TGTGCCAGCAGTGGCCTAAGACCGGGACAGACTTATGAAAAACTGTTTTTT; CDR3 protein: CASSGLRPGQTYEKLFF
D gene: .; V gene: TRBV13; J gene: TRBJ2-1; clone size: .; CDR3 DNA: TGTGCCAGCAGTCCCCGCGGGGAGATCTTCTTC; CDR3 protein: CASSPRGEIFF
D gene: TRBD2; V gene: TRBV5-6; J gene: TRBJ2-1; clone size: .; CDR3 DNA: TGTGCCAGCAGCCCGTCGACTAGCGGGGGGGCTATTGAGCAGTTCTTC; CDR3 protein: CASSPSTSGGAIEQFF
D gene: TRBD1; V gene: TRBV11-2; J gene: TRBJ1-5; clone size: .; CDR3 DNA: TGTGCCAGCAGCTCCGGGACAGGACCTTATAGCAATCAGCCCCAGCATTTT; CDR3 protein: CASSSGTGPYSNQPQHF
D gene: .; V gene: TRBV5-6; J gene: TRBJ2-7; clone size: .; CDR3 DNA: TGTGCCAGCAGCTTGGGGCCCGACAGGAGCTACGAGCAGTACTTC; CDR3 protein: CASSLGPDRSYEQYF
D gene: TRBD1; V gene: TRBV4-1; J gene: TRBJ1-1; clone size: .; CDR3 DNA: TGCGCCAGCAGCCAAGAAAGGACAGGGAGGAACACTGAAGCTTTCTTT; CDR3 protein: CASSQERTGRNTEAFF
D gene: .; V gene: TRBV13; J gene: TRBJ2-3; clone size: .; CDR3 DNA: TGTGCCAGCAGCCGACTTCGAGATACGCAGTATTTT; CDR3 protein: CASSRLRDTQYF
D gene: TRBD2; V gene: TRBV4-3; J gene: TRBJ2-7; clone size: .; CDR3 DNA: TGCGCCAGCAGCCCCGGGAGGGGGTTCGAGCAGTACTTC; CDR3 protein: CASSPGRGFEQYF
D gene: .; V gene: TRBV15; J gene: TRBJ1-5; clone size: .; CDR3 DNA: TGTGCCACCAGCAGAGAGGGGGCAGGGCAGCCCCAGCATTTT; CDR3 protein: CATSREGAGQPQHF
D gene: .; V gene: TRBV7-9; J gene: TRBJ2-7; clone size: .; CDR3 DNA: TGTGCCAGCAGTGACTCCTACGAGCAGTACTTC; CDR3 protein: CASSDSYEQYF
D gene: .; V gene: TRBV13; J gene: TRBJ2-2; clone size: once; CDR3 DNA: TGTGCCAGCAGCAGCCCGGACGAAGAGATAGCCGGGGAGCTGTTTTTT; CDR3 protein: CASSSPDEEIAGELFF
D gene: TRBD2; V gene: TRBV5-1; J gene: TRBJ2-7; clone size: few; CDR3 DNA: TGCGCCAGCAGCTTGGGAATACTAGCGGAGAACGAGCAGTACTTC; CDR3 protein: CASSLGILAENEQYF
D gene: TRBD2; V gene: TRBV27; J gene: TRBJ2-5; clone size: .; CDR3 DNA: TGTGCCAGCAGGGTGACTAGCGGGGGGGGCACGGGAGAGACCCAGTACTTC; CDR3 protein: CASRVTSGGGTGETQYF
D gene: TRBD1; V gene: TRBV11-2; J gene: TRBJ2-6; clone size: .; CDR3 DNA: TGTGCCAGCAGCGCCGGGGACAGGGGTATCTCTGGGGCCAACGTCCTGACTTTC; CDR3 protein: CASSAGDRGISGANVLTF
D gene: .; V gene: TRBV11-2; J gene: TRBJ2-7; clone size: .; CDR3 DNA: TGTGCCAGCAGCTTAGGATCAGGGGACGAGCAGTACTTC; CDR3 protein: CASSLGSGDEQYF
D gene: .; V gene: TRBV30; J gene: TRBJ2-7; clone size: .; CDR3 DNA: TGTGCCTGGAGTGTAGCCGCGAGCTCCTACGAGCAGTACTTC; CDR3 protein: CAWSVAASSYEQYF
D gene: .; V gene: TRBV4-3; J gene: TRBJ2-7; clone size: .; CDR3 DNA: TGCGCCAGCAGCCAAGAAAAAGGGTTCGAGCAGTACTTC; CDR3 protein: CASSQEKGFEQYF
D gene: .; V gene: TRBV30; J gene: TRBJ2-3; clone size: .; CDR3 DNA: TGTGCCTTGGACGAAAGCGGAAGCACAGATACGCAGTATTTT; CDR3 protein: CALDESGSTDTQYF
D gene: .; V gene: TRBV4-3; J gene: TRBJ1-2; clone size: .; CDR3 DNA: TGCGCCAGCAGCCAAGCGAACGGAGGGAGTTATGGCTACACCTTC; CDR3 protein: CASSQANGGSYGYTF
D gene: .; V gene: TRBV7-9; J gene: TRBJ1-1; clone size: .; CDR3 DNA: TGTGCCAGCAGCTTAATAGGGGGGTCGGGCACTGAAGCTTTCTTT; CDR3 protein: CASSLIGGSGTEAFF
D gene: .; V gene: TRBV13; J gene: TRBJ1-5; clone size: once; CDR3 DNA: TGTGCCAGCAGCTCTGGCAATCAGCCCCAGCATTTT; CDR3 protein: CASSSGNQPQHF
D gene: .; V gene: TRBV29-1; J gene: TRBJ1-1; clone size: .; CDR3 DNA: TGCAGCGCCCTTTTCCCTGAAGCTTTCTTT; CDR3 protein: CSALFPEAFF
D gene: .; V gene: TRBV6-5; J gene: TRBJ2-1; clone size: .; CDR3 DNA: TGTGCCAGCAGTTATAAGGACGGAGAGCAGTTCTTC; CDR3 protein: CASSYKDGEQFF
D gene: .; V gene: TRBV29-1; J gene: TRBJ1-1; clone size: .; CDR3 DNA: TGCAGCGTTGAAGGGGGCGAGCGCACTGAAGCTTTCTTT; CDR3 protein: CSVEGGERTEAFF
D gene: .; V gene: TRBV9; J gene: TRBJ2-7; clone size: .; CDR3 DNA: TGTGCCAGCAGCGTAGGAGGGGCCGAGCAGTACTTC; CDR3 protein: CASSVGGAEQYF
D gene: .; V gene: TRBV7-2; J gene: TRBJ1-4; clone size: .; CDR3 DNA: TGTGCCAGCAGCTTAGTTACCCAGGGGATAGATGAAAAACTGTTTTTT; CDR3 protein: CASSLVTQGIDEKLFF
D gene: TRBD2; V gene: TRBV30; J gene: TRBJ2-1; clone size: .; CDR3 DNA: TGTGCCTGGAGTGTGAGCGGGGCCTTTTACAATGAGCAGTTCTTC; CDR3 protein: CAWSVSGAFYNEQFF
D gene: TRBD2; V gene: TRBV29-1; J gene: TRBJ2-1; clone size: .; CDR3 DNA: TGCAGCGTCGGGACTAGCGGGGGGGGTGAGCAGTTCTTC; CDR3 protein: CSVGTSGGGEQFF
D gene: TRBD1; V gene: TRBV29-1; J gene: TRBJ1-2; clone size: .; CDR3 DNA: TGCAGCGTTGACACAGGGGACGGCTATGGCTACACCTTC; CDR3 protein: CSVDTGDGYGYTF
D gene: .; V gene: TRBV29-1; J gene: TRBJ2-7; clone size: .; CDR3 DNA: TGCAGCGTCACCCAGGGGCTTTCCTACGAGCAGTACTTC; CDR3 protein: CSVTQGLSYEQYF
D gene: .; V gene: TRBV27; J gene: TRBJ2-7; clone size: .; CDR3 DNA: TGTGCCAGCAGCTTGGGACGTCGACCCTACGAGCAGTACTTC; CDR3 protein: CASSLGRRPYEQYF
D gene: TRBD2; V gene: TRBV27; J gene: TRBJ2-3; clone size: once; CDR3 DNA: TGTGCCAGCAGTTCGACTAGCGGGGGGCTCTCAGATACGCAGTATTTT; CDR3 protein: CASSSTSGGLSDTQYF
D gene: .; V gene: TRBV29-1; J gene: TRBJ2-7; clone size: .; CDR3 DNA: TGCAGCGTTCGGGTCAGCTACGAGCAGTACTTC; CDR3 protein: CSVRVSYEQYF
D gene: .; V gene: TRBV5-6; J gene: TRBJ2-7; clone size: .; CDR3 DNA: TGTGCCAGCAGCTTGGGGGGAACTTACTACGAGCAGTACTTC; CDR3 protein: CASSLGGTYYEQYF
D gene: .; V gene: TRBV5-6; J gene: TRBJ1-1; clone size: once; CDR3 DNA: TGTGCCAGCAAAACCTGGGATACTGAAGCTTTCTTT; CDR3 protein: CASKTWDTEAFF
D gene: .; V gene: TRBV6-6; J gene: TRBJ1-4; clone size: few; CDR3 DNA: TGTGCCAGCAGTTACCCTGGGGCATCTGAAAAACTGTTTTTT; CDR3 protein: CASSYPGASEKLFF
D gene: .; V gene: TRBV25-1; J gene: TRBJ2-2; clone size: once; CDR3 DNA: TGTGCCAGCAGTCCCCCCGGGTGGGAGCTGTTTTTT; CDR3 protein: CASSPPGWELFF
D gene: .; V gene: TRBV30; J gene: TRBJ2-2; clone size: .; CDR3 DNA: TGTGCCTGGAGTCCGGGCCTCACCGGGGAGCTGTTTTTT; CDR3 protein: CAWSPGLTGELFF
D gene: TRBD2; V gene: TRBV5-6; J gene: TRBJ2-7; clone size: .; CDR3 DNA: TGTGCCAGCAGCTTCGGGACTACCTACGAGCAGTACTTC; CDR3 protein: CASSFGTTYEQYF
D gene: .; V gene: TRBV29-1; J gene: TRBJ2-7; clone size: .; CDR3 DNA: TGCAGCGTTGGGGGGGACGAGCAGTACTTC; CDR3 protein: CSVGGDEQYF
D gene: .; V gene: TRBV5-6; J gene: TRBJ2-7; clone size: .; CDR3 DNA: TGTGCCAGCAGCTTGGTACGACAGGCCTCCTACGAGCAGTACTTC; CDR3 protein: CASSLVRQASYEQYF
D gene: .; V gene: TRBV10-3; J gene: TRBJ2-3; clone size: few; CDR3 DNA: TGTGCCATCAGTGACGGAGATACGCAGTATTTT; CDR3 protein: CAISDGDTQYF
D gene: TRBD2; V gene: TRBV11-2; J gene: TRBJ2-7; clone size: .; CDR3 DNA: TGTGCCAGCAGCTTAAGCGGGAGCTCCTACGAGCAGTACTTC; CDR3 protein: CASSLSGSSYEQYF
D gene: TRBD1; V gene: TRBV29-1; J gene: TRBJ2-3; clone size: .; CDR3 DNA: TGCAGCGTTGAAGGAACAGGGGCAGGGGACACAGATACGCAGTATTTT; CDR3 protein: CSVEGTGAGDTDTQYF
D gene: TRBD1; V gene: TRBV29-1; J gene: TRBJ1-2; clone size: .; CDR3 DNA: TGCAGCGCACTGACAGGGGGTTATGGCTACACCTTC; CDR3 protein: CSALTGGYGYTF